Listed below are T cell receptor beta chains from one sample, sequenced in a study of neurological immune-mediated disorders. TCRdb redid the calling of the 5' RACE reads with MiXCR, one entry per CDR3 protein. The table has approximately 41,000 distinct CDR3 sequences, roughly 2.5% seen once; the top ten hold approximately 12%. Specimen: PBMCs. The receptors originated from a man aged 25 to 40 with multiple sclerosis. Each CDR3 is given with its conserved first and last residue. The D gene is left open where the match is weak. Size values are once, few and many counts, or a class for expanded clones, and some rows have none.

j_call: TRBJ2-7; d_call: .; v_call: TRBV12-3/TRBV12-4; clone_size: many; cdr3_nt: TGTGCCAGCAGCTTGGCCGGGGACTCCTACGAGCAGTACTTC; cdr3_aa: CASSLAGDSYEQYF
j_call: TRBJ2-1; d_call: TRBD2; v_call: TRBV11-3; clone_size: many; cdr3_nt: TGTGCCAGCAGCCCAGCGACTAGCGGGAGCAATGAGCAGTTCTTC; cdr3_aa: CASSPATSGSNEQFF
j_call: TRBJ2-1; d_call: TRBD2; v_call: TRBV20-1; clone_size: .; cdr3_nt: TGCAGTGCTAGAGAAGGGAGCGGGAGGGCCAATGAGCAGTTCTTC; cdr3_aa: CSAREGSGRANEQFF
j_call: TRBJ1-2; d_call: .; v_call: TRBV4-3; clone_size: many; cdr3_nt: TGCGCCAGCAGCCAAGATGGGTCGGGGGGATATGGCTACACCTTC; cdr3_aa: CASSQDGSGGYGYTF
j_call: TRBJ2-3; d_call: .; v_call: TRBV9; clone_size: many; cdr3_nt: TGTGCCAGCAGGGGAGGAGATACGCAGTATTTT; cdr3_aa: CASRGGDTQYF
j_call: TRBJ2-1; d_call: .; v_call: TRBV12-5; clone_size: few; cdr3_nt: TGTGCTAGTGGTTTGGAGAGCAATGAGCAGTTCTTC; cdr3_aa: CASGLESNEQFF
j_call: TRBJ2-7; d_call: TRBD2; v_call: TRBV20-1; clone_size: many; cdr3_nt: TGCAGTGCTAGAGGTGGGGAGGCCGGACTAGCGGGAGGGCCCTACGAGCAGTACTTC; cdr3_aa: CSARGGEAGLAGGPYEQYF
j_call: TRBJ2-5; d_call: .; v_call: TRBV7-9; clone_size: many; cdr3_nt: TGTGCCAGCAGCTTTTCCGGGAAAGAGACCCAGTACTTC; cdr3_aa: CASSFSGKETQYF
j_call: TRBJ1-1; d_call: .; v_call: TRBV9; clone_size: many; cdr3_nt: TGTGCCAGCAGCGTAGACAGTGGAACTGAAGCTTTCTTT; cdr3_aa: CASSVDSGTEAFF
j_call: TRBJ2-3; d_call: TRBD1; v_call: TRBV20-1; clone_size: many; cdr3_nt: TGCAGTGCTAGAGATCGGGACAGGGGTACAGATACGCAGTATTTT; cdr3_aa: CSARDRDRGTDTQYF
j_call: TRBJ2-7; d_call: .; v_call: TRBV10-3; clone_size: many; cdr3_nt: TGTGCCATCAGTGAGCCAGGGGAAACCTACGAGCAGTACTTC; cdr3_aa: CAISEPGETYEQYF
j_call: TRBJ1-2; d_call: .; v_call: TRBV5-1; clone_size: many; cdr3_nt: TGCGCCAGCAGCCTGACAGAAAACTATGGCTACACCTTC; cdr3_aa: CASSLTENYGYTF
j_call: TRBJ2-1; d_call: .; v_call: TRBV5-5; clone_size: many; cdr3_nt: TGTGCCAGCAGCTTGAGTGTGGTTCTGGCTCTGATCCCCTCCGAGCAGTTCTTC; cdr3_aa: CASSLSVVLALIPSEQFF
j_call: TRBJ2-1; d_call: .; v_call: TRBV20-1; clone_size: many; cdr3_nt: TGCAGTGCTAGGGCTCGGGGGAACCCCTACAATGAGCAGTTCTTC; cdr3_aa: CSARARGNPYNEQFF
j_call: TRBJ1-1; d_call: .; v_call: TRBV5-1; clone_size: medium-sized; cdr3_nt: TGCGCCAGCAGCTGGGTTATTGACACTGAAGCTTTCTTT; cdr3_aa: CASSWVIDTEAFF
j_call: TRBJ1-2; d_call: TRBD1; v_call: TRBV5-6; clone_size: many; cdr3_nt: TGTGCCAGCAGCTTGGTGGACAGGGGAGTTGGGTATGGCTACACCTTC; cdr3_aa: CASSLVDRGVGYGYTF
j_call: TRBJ1-1; d_call: .; v_call: TRBV6-5; clone_size: many; cdr3_nt: TGTGCCAGCAGTGACAGACCTGGGAACACTGAAGCTTTCTTT; cdr3_aa: CASSDRPGNTEAFF
j_call: TRBJ1-4; d_call: TRBD1; v_call: TRBV7-6; clone_size: many; cdr3_nt: TGTGCCAGCAGCTTGCCGGGACAGGGAGAAAAACTGTTTTTT; cdr3_aa: CASSLPGQGEKLFF
j_call: TRBJ1-1; d_call: .; v_call: TRBV20-1; clone_size: many; cdr3_nt: TGCAGTGCACGGGGTATGGGATCTGAAGCTTTCTTT; cdr3_aa: CSARGMGSEAFF
j_call: TRBJ2-1; d_call: .; v_call: TRBV20-1; clone_size: many; cdr3_nt: TGCAGTGCTAGACGGACGGACCCAGGGCAGTTCTTC; cdr3_aa: CSARRTDPGQFF
j_call: TRBJ2-7; d_call: TRBD2; v_call: TRBV20-1; clone_size: many; cdr3_nt: TGCAGTGCTAGAGCGGCCATAGCGGGAGGGCGCGAGCAGTACTTC; cdr3_aa: CSARAAIAGGREQYF
j_call: TRBJ2-2; d_call: .; v_call: TRBV6-2/TRBV6-3; clone_size: many; cdr3_nt: TGTGCCAGCAGTTCGGCGAACACCGGGGAGCTGTTTTTT; cdr3_aa: CASSSANTGELFF
j_call: TRBJ2-1; d_call: .; v_call: TRBV5-1; clone_size: many; cdr3_nt: TGCGCCAGCAGCTTGGTGGGTCAGGGTATCCATGAGCAGTTCTTC; cdr3_aa: CASSLVGQGIHEQFF
j_call: TRBJ2-7; d_call: .; v_call: TRBV14; clone_size: .; cdr3_nt: TGTGCCAGCAGCCAAAGCGGGCTCTCGGATCAGTACTTC; cdr3_aa: CASSQSGLSDQYF
j_call: TRBJ1-1; d_call: TRBD1; v_call: TRBV12-3/TRBV12-4; clone_size: many; cdr3_nt: TGTGCCAGCAGCGACGACAGGGTAGGCCTGAACACTGAAGCTTTCTTT; cdr3_aa: CASSDDRVGLNTEAFF
j_call: TRBJ2-7; d_call: TRBD1; v_call: TRBV20-1; clone_size: .; cdr3_nt: TGCAGTGCTGTCTCGGGACAGCCCCACGAGCAGTACTTC; cdr3_aa: CSAVSGQPHEQYF
j_call: TRBJ2-2; d_call: .; v_call: TRBV15; clone_size: many; cdr3_nt: TGTGCCACCAGAGAGCCCCGAACACACACCGGGGAGCTGTTTTTT; cdr3_aa: CATREPRTHTGELFF
j_call: TRBJ2-1; d_call: TRBD2; v_call: TRBV20-1; clone_size: many; cdr3_nt: TGCAGTGCTCCGGGACTAGCGGGGGACAATGAGCAGTTCTTC; cdr3_aa: CSAPGLAGDNEQFF
j_call: TRBJ1-1; d_call: TRBD1; v_call: TRBV29-1; clone_size: many; cdr3_nt: TGCAGCGTTGAAGATTGGAGACAGGGGAACACTGAAGCTTTCTTT; cdr3_aa: CSVEDWRQGNTEAFF
j_call: TRBJ2-2; d_call: .; v_call: TRBV11-3; clone_size: many; cdr3_nt: TGTGCCAGCAGCTTAGTTCCTAGCCGGGAGCTGTTTTTT; cdr3_aa: CASSLVPSRELFF
j_call: TRBJ2-6; d_call: .; v_call: TRBV7-2; clone_size: many; cdr3_nt: TGTGCCAGCAGCTTATATGGGGCCAACGTCCTGACTTTC; cdr3_aa: CASSLYGANVLTF
j_call: TRBJ1-5; d_call: .; v_call: TRBV5-1; clone_size: many; cdr3_nt: TGCGCCAGCAGCTCGCAAGCCGGGAGACAGCCCCAGCATTTT; cdr3_aa: CASSSQAGRQPQHF
j_call: TRBJ1-1; d_call: .; v_call: TRBV5-5; clone_size: many; cdr3_nt: TGTGCCAGCAGCTTGGTGAACTACCCCCAAGCTTTCTTT; cdr3_aa: CASSLVNYPQAFF
j_call: TRBJ1-1; d_call: TRBD1; v_call: TRBV5-1; clone_size: many; cdr3_nt: TGCGCCAGCAGCTGGGGGGGACAGTTGAACACTGAAGCTTTCTTT; cdr3_aa: CASSWGGQLNTEAFF
j_call: TRBJ2-2; d_call: .; v_call: TRBV10-3; clone_size: many; cdr3_nt: TGTGCCATCCATCCCGCGGGGCTGAACACCGGGGAGCTGTTTTTT; cdr3_aa: CAIHPAGLNTGELFF
j_call: TRBJ2-4; d_call: TRBD2; v_call: TRBV3-1; clone_size: many; cdr3_nt: TGTGCCAGCAGCCAAGGGCTAGCGGGACTAAACATTCAGTACTTC; cdr3_aa: CASSQGLAGLNIQYF
j_call: TRBJ2-1; d_call: TRBD1; v_call: TRBV5-1; clone_size: many; cdr3_nt: TGCGCCAGCAGCTTCCTTGGGACAGGCCACAATGAGCAGTTCTTC; cdr3_aa: CASSFLGTGHNEQFF
j_call: TRBJ2-2; d_call: TRBD1; v_call: TRBV12-3/TRBV12-4; clone_size: many; cdr3_nt: TGTGCCAGCAGTTCGGGACAGGGTGGCACCGGGGAGCTGTTTTTT; cdr3_aa: CASSSGQGGTGELFF
j_call: TRBJ1-1; d_call: .; v_call: TRBV3-1; clone_size: many; cdr3_nt: TGTGCCAGCAGCCAAGCGTGGGGGGCCGTAGACGCTGAAGCTTTCTTT; cdr3_aa: CASSQAWGAVDAEAFF
j_call: TRBJ2-1; d_call: TRBD1; v_call: TRBV24-1; clone_size: many; cdr3_nt: TGTGCCACCAGTGATTTGCCGGGACAGGGGAACAATGAGCAGTTCTTC; cdr3_aa: CATSDLPGQGNNEQFF
j_call: TRBJ2-1; d_call: TRBD2; v_call: TRBV15; clone_size: many; cdr3_nt: TGTGCCACCAGCAGAACTAGCGGGGCTTACAATGAGCAGTTCTTC; cdr3_aa: CATSRTSGAYNEQFF
j_call: TRBJ1-5; d_call: .; v_call: TRBV24-1; clone_size: many; cdr3_nt: TGTGCCACCAGTGATTTACCGGGTCAGCCCCAGCATTTT; cdr3_aa: CATSDLPGQPQHF
j_call: TRBJ2-3; d_call: .; v_call: TRBV20-1; clone_size: few; cdr3_nt: TGCAGTGTCGTTCCACTCAGCGGCAAAAGCACAGATACGCAGTATTTT; cdr3_aa: CSVVPLSGKSTDTQYF
j_call: TRBJ2-4; d_call: TRBD2; v_call: TRBV9; clone_size: many; cdr3_nt: TGTGCCAGCAGCCTCGGGGGGATCAGGGACATTCAGTACTTC; cdr3_aa: CASSLGGIRDIQYF
j_call: TRBJ2-2; d_call: TRBD2; v_call: TRBV20-1; clone_size: many; cdr3_nt: TGCAGTGCTGATAGCGGGGACACCGGGGAGCTGTTTTTT; cdr3_aa: CSADSGDTGELFF
j_call: TRBJ2-3; d_call: TRBD2; v_call: TRBV4-2; clone_size: many; cdr3_nt: TGTGCCAGCAGCCACCGACAGGCCCGGGGGGGAGATACGCAGTATTTT; cdr3_aa: CASSHRQARGGDTQYF
j_call: TRBJ1-1; d_call: .; v_call: TRBV7-2; clone_size: many; cdr3_nt: TGTGCCAGCAGCTTAGGGGCGGGGTACACTGAAGCTTTCTTT; cdr3_aa: CASSLGAGYTEAFF
j_call: TRBJ2-2; d_call: TRBD2; v_call: TRBV7-8; clone_size: many; cdr3_nt: TGTGCCAGCAGCTCCCGGACTAGCGGGACCTTTAACACCGGGGAGCTGTTTTTT; cdr3_aa: CASSSRTSGTFNTGELFF
j_call: TRBJ1-1; d_call: .; v_call: TRBV7-2; clone_size: many; cdr3_nt: TGTGCCAGCAGCAGCACCCCTGAAGCTTTCTTT; cdr3_aa: CASSSTPEAFF
j_call: TRBJ1-6; d_call: TRBD1; v_call: TRBV20-1; clone_size: many; cdr3_nt: TGCTCCGCTAGGGTTAGAACAGGGGATAATTCACCCCTCCACTTT; cdr3_aa: CSARVRTGDNSPLHF
j_call: TRBJ2-7; d_call: TRBD2; v_call: TRBV28; clone_size: many; cdr3_nt: TGTGCCAGCATGGAGGCTAGCGGCTCCTACGAGCAGTACTTC; cdr3_aa: CASMEASGSYEQYF
j_call: TRBJ2-3; d_call: .; v_call: TRBV20-1; clone_size: many; cdr3_nt: TGCAGTGTCGGCCAGGGTGAGGGGTTGACAGATACGCAGTATTTT; cdr3_aa: CSVGQGEGLTDTQYF
j_call: TRBJ2-4; d_call: TRBD1; v_call: TRBV7-8; clone_size: many; cdr3_nt: TGTGCCAGCAGCTTAGGACAGGGGTCCATTCAGTACTTC; cdr3_aa: CASSLGQGSIQYF
j_call: TRBJ1-3; d_call: .; v_call: TRBV7-2; clone_size: many; cdr3_nt: TGTGCCAGCAGCATACCCCCCGCCCCCACCATATATTTT; cdr3_aa: CASSIPPAPTIYF
j_call: TRBJ2-7; d_call: TRBD1; v_call: TRBV12-3/TRBV12-4; clone_size: many; cdr3_nt: TGTGCCAGCAGTTTGGGACAGGGAGGCGAGCAGTACTTC; cdr3_aa: CASSLGQGGEQYF
j_call: TRBJ2-1; d_call: .; v_call: TRBV7-9; clone_size: many; cdr3_nt: TGTGCCAGCAGCCTGCCTCGTTCCGGAATTACTGACGCCTACAATGAGCAGTTCTTC; cdr3_aa: CASSLPRSGITDAYNEQFF